This T cell receptor (beta chain) was recovered during a study of T cell responses to AZD1222 COVID-19 vaccine. V lost 7 bases and J lost 1; bases outside the gene matches: 4. Germline lookup yields CDR1 SNHLY and CDR2 FYNNEI. This CDR3 comprises 14 residues. With regard to this clone: Its antigen is unidentified.

Sequencing used immunoSEQ multiplex PCR; TCRdb keeps in-frame clones, though not all of them. The table includes some 110,000 clones, approximately 85% detected once. Notes on the study in general: Spike-specific TCR breadth and depth went up after people got two AZD1222 doses.

The sequence came from an adult in good health. The sequences come from peripheral blood, collected on day 0 of MenACWY control vaccination. The V and J genes are TRBV2 and TRBJ1-2, with 9 bases aligning to TRBD1. CDR3 coding DNA: TGTGCCAGCAATGGACAGGGGCGTAACTATGGCTACACCTTC. It codes for CASNGQGRNYGYTF.